These T cell receptor beta chains were read from a single sample in a study of identical twins. TCRdb passed the 5' RACE reads through MiXCR, listing each CDR3 protein once. The sample includes about 520,000 distinct CDR3 sequences, 20% to 25% of them seen just once. A further study also used this sample, focusing on T cells expressing NK-cell markers.

The sample taken for sequencing was CD4+ T cells sorted from blood. These receptors all come from a woman aged 18-35 years in good health. CDR3s include the opening cysteine and the closing phenylalanine or tryptophan.

v_gene	j_gene	CDR3aa
TRBV20-1	TRBJ2-7	CSAPSRGGFYEQYF
TRBV29-1	TRBJ1-1	CSAAGGFNTEAFF
TRBV5-6	TRBJ1-1	CASSLVWGWENTEAFF
TRBV7-2	TRBJ2-7	CASSYTFAYEQYF
TRBV5-8	TRBJ2-1	CASSLDPGLTRGEQFF
TRBV20-1	TRBJ2-7	CSARDRDRGSYEQYF
TRBV27	TRBJ2-1	CASSLTGTASYNEQFF
TRBV6-2/TRBV6-3	TRBJ2-2	CASSYPQGRDGELFF
TRBV5-1	TRBJ1-2	CASSLVAAPKYGYTF
TRBV10-3	TRBJ1-6	CAISEGFQAGISPLHF
TRBV5-5	TRBJ2-2	CASSLQVGELFF
TRBV9	TRBJ2-1	CASSVAGWTSGGNEQFF
TRBV7-9	TRBJ1-2	CASSLDPNYGYTF
TRBV6-2/TRBV6-3	TRBJ2-3	CASSSPSRGLIDTQYF
TRBV10-3	TRBJ2-7	CAISNSYEQYF
TRBV10-3	TRBJ2-1	CAISAPGREQFF
TRBV19	TRBJ2-3	CASKGAGLDTQYF
TRBV4-3	TRBJ2-5	CASSQEWGSGRRYQETQYF
TRBV20-1	TRBJ1-2	CSAPNTQAYGYTF
TRBV20-1	TRBJ1-4	CSARRGVGGEKLFF
TRBV29-1	TRBJ1-1	CSVEGYLNTEAFF
TRBV10-3	TRBJ2-1	CAIRRQGGTYNEQFF
TRBV20-1	TRBJ1-1	CSASSGLGTEAFF
TRBV5-1	TRBJ2-7	CASSLYLAGENEQYF
TRBV3-1	TRBJ2-1	CASSQGTSGGYEQFF
TRBV9	TRBJ2-1	CASSVGLAGPNNEQFF
TRBV6-5	TRBJ2-7	CASSLQALSYEQYF
TRBV11-2	TRBJ2-5	CASSLGLSGRAVETQYF
TRBV29-1	TRBJ1-1	CSVGRGLVNTEAFF
TRBV29-1	TRBJ2-3	CSYHTGADTQYF
TRBV7-2	TRBJ2-1	CASSTRTGRVYNEQFF
TRBV12-3/TRBV12-4	TRBJ1-5	CASRPNRGNQPQHF
TRBV12-3/TRBV12-4	TRBJ1-2	CASSLKGTLGPYGYTF
TRBV10-3	TRBJ2-2	CANTGELFF
TRBV10-3	TRBJ2-1	CAIKFQSSYNEQFF
TRBV5-1	TRBJ2-5	CASSLRLGETQYF
TRBV20-1	TRBJ2-7	CSASRRGQGYEQYF
TRBV6-5	TRBJ1-1	CASRYTDTYTEAFF
TRBV9	TRBJ1-1	CASSAGPRVDTEAFF
TRBV7-3	TRBJ2-3	CASSWEPTDTQYF
TRBV20-1	TRBJ1-6	CSARAEPVGNSPLHF
TRBV20-1	TRBJ2-3	CSASRGRGTDTQYF
TRBV2	TRBJ1-5	CVSRDNNSNQPQHF
TRBV7-2	TRBJ2-1	CASSRSENEQFF
TRBV3-1	TRBJ2-1	CASSQQGTSGASEQFF
TRBV5-5	TRBJ2-3	CASRGVSTDTQYF
TRBV7-2	TRBJ2-1	CASSLLGTSGEQFF
TRBV18	TRBJ2-1	CASSPGQGQFF
TRBV5-6	TRBJ2-1	CASSRGPGPLNEQFF
TRBV7-2	TRBJ2-1	CASSSLTGRVFEQFF
TRBV7-2	TRBJ2-1	CASSSRVNGDNEQFF
TRBV7-2	TRBJ2-7	CASSSSGLHYEQYF
TRBV12-3/TRBV12-4	TRBJ1-1	CASSLGWTGESAFF
TRBV12-3/TRBV12-4	TRBJ2-5	CASSFFRPEETQYF
TRBV9	TRBJ2-6	CASTRGANVLTF
TRBV20-1	TRBJ2-2	CSARTSGSPNTGELFF
TRBV6-4	TRBJ2-5	CASSAVAGGRETQYF
TRBV5-1	TRBJ2-7	CASSIGLAGVSYEQYF
TRBV7-6	TRBJ2-7	CASSLAGGTVYEQYF
TRBV20-1	TRBJ2-7	CSARASPSSYEQYF